One TCR beta chain is described in this entry. Its antigen is still unknown. This record comes from a study of T cell repertoires in cytomegalovirus infection. Turning to the study itself: Public TCR beta signatures indicated both CMV infection and matching HLA type.

Notes on the study in general: Carriers of CMV plus the relevant HLA were identified by cumulative public TCR beta family frequency.

Germline lookup yields CDR1 MNHNY and CDR2 SVGAGI (reference sequence). The CDR3 length is 13 residues. Trimming cost V 6 bases and J 4 bases; bases outside gene matches: 5. TCRdb re-analysed the reads in MiXCR, keeping a single row per CDR3 protein. The table has 570,000 or so distinct CDR3 sequences, just under 40% seen once. This sequence originates from a human donor in good health (CMV status not recorded). Some clones in this sample may be carry-over from other donors' samples. The input for sequencing was cultured PBMCs, taken from culture after CMV antigen stimulation. The rearrangement uses TRBV6-6 and TRBJ1-1; 7 nucleotides agree with TRBD1. The CDR3 DNA is TGTGCCAGCAGACAGGGGTCGGGCACTGAAGCTTTCTTT. Protein sequence: CASRQGSGTEAFF.